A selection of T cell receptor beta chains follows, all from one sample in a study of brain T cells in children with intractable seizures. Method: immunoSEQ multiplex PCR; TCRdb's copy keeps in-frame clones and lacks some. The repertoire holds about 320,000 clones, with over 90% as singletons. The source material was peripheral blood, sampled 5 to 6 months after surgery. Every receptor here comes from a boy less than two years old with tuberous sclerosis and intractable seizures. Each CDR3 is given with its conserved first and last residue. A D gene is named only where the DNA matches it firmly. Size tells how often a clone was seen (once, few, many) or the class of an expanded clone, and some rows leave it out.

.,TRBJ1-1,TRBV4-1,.,CASSQEFRGTEAFF,TGCGCCAGCAGCCAAGAATTTCGGGGTACTGAAGCTTTCTTT
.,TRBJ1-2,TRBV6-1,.,CASSDVGRTYGYTF,TGTGCCAGCAGTGACGTGGGACGGACCTATGGCTACACCTTC
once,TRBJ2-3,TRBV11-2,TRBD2,CASSLGLAGVTDTQYF,TGTGCCAGCAGCTTGGGACTAGCGGGAGTAACCGATACGCAGTATTTT
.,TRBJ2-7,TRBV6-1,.,CASSECRGICSYEQYF,TGTGCCAGCAGTGAATGTAGGGGGATATGTTCCTACGAGCAGTACTTC
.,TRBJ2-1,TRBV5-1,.,CATRGEERDNEQFF,TGCGCCACCAGGGGAGAGGAGAGGGACAATGAGCAGTTCTTC
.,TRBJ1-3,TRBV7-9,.,CASSLAQVPGNTIYF,TGTGCCAGCAGCTTAGCGCAGGTACCTGGAAACACCATATATTTT
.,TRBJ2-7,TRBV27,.,CASSLSLRVAYEQYF,TGTGCCAGCAGTTTATCGCTCAGGGTAGCTTACGAGCAGTACTTC
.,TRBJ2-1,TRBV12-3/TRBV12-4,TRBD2,CASSGRADNEQFF,TGTGCCAGTAGCGGGAGGGCAGACAATGAGCAGTTCTTC
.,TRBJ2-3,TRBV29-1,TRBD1,CSVVDRGATDTQYF,TGCAGCGTTGTCGACAGGGGGGCCACAGATACGCAGTATTTT
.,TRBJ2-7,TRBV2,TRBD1,CASETGGSYEQYF,TGTGCCAGCGAGACAGGGGGCTCCTACGAGCAGTACTTC
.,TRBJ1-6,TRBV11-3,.,CASSLVSGLLHF,TGTGCCAGCAGCTTAGTTTCGGGGTTGCTCCACTTT
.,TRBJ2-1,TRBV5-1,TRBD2,CACSSHRTSGTTEQFF,TGCGCCTGTTCATCCCACCGGACTAGCGGGACAACTGAGCAGTTCTTC
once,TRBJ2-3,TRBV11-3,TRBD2,CASSLGGRSSTDTQYF,TGTGCCAGCAGCTTAGGCGGGAGGTCTAGCACAGATACGCAGTATTTT
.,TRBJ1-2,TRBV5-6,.,CASSFQGGGYTF,TGTGCCAGCAGCTTCCAGGGAGGCGGCTACACCTTC
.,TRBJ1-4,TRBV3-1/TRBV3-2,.,CASSFGDEKKLFF,TGTGCCAGCAGCTTTGGGGATGAGAAAAAACTGTTTTTT
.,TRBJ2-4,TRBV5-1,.,CASSLGSYYPVQYF,TGCGCCAGCAGCCTTGGATCATACTACCCGGTTCAGTACTTC
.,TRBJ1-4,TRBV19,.,CASSTRDGQNEKLFF,TGTGCCAGTAGTACCCGGGACGGGCAAAATGAAAAACTGTTTTTT